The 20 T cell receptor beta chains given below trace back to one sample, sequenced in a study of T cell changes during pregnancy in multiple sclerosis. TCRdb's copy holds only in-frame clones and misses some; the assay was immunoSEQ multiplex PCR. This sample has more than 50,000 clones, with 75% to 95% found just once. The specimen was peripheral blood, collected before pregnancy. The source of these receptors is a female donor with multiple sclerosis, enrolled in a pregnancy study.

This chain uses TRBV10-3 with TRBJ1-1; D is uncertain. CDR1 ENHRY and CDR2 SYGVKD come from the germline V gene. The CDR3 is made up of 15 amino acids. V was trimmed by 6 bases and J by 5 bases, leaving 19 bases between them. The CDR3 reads CAIRLTGLSGTEAFF. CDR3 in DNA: TGTGCCATCAGGCTGACGGGATTGTCAGGAACTGAAGCTTTCTTT.

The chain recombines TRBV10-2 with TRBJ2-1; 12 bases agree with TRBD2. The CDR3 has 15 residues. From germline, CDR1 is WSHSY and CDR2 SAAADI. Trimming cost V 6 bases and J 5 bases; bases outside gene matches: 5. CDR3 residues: CASRLAGGPHNEQFF. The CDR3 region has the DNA TGCGCCAGCAGGCTAGCGGGGGGGCCTCACAATGAGCAGTTCTTC.

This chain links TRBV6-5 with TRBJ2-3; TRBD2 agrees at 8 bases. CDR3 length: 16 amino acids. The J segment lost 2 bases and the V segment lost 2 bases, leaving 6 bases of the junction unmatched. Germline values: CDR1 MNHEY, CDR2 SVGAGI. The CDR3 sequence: CASSYRSGGVTDTQYF. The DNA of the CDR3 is TGTGCCAGCAGTTACCGAAGCGGGGGAGTCACAGATACGCAGTATTTT.

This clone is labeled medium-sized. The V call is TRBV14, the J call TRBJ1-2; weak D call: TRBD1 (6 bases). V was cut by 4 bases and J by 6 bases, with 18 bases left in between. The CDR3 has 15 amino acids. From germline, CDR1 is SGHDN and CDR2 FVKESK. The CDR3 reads CASSPGRGARDGYTF. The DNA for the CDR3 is TGTGCCAGCAGCCCAGGGCGGGGGGCAAGGGATGGCTACACCTTC.

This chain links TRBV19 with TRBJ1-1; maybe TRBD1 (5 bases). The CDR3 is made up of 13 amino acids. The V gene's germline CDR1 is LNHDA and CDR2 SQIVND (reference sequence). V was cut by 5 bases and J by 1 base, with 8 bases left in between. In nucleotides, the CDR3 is TGTGCCAGTAGTGACAGCAGGAACACTGAAGCTTTCTTT. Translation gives CASSDSRNTEAFF.

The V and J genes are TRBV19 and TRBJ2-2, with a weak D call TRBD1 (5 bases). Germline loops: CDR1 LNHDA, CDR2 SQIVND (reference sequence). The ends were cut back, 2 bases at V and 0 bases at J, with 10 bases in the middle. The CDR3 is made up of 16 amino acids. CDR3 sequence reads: CASSIPAGTNTGELFF. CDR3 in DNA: TGTGCCAGTAGTATACCCGCAGGGACGAACACCGGGGAGCTGTTTTTT.

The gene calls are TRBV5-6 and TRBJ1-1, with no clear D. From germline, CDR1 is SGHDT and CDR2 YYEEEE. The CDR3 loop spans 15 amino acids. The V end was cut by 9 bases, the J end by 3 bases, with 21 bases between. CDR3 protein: CATIRGLDGYTEAFF. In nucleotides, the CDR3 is TGTGCCACCATACGGGGTCTCGACGGATACACTGAAGCTTTCTTT. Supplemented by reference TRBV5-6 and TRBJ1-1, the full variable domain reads DAGVTQSPTHLIKTRGQQVTLRCSPKSGHDTVSWYQQALGQGPQFIFQYYEEEERQRGNFPDRFSGHQFPNYSSELNVNALLLGDSALYLCATIRGLDGYTEAFFGQGTRLTVV.

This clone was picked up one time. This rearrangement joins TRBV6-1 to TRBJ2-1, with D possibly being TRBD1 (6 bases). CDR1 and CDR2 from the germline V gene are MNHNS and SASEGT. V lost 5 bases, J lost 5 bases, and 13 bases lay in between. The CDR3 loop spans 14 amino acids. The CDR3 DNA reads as TGTGCCAGCAGTATCCAGGGGCGGGACAATGAGCAGTTCTTC. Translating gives CASSIQGRDNEQFF.

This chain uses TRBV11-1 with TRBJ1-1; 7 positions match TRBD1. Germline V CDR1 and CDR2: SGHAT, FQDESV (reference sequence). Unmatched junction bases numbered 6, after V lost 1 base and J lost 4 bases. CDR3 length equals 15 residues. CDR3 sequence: CASSLGGGQGTEAFF. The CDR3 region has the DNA TGTGCCAGCAGCTTAGGAGGGGGCCAGGGCACTGAAGCTTTCTTT.

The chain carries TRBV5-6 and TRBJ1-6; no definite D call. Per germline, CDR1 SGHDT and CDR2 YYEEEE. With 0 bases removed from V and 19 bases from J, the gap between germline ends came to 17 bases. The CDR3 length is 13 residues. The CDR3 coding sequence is TGTGCCAGCAGCTTGGGGAAGGCTTTGGAGACTCACTTT. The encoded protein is CASSLGKALETHF.

The CDR3 here is CASSDQGAPRNTEAFF. CDR3 DNA sequence: TGTGCCAGCAGTGATCAGGGGGCGCCCCGGAACACTGAAGCTTTCTTT. The chain recombines TRBV6-1 with TRBJ1-1; TRBD1 agrees at 8 bases. In germline, CDR1 is MNHNS, CDR2 SASEGT. V gave up 3 bases and J gave up 1 base; unmatched junction bases: 7. This CDR3 spans 16 amino acids.

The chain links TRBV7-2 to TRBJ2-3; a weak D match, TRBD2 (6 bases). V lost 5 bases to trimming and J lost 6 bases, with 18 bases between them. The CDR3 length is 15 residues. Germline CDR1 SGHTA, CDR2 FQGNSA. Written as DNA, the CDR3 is TGTGCCAGCAGCCTAAGGAGGGGCGGGTGGGATACGCAGTATTTT. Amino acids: CASSLRRGGWDTQYF.

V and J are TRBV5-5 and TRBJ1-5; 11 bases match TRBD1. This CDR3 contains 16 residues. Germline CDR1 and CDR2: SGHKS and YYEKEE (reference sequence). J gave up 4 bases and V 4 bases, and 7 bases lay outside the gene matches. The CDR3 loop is CASSAGQGGVNQPQHF. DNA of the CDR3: TGTGCCAGCAGCGCGGGACAGGGGGGGGTTAATCAGCCCCAGCATTTT. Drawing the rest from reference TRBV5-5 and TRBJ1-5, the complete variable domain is DAGVTQSPTHLIKTRGQQVTLRCSPISGHKSVSWYQQVLGQGPQFIFQYYEKEERGRGNFPDRFSARQFPNYSSELNVNALLLGDSALYLCASSAGQGGVNQPQHFGDGTRLSIL.

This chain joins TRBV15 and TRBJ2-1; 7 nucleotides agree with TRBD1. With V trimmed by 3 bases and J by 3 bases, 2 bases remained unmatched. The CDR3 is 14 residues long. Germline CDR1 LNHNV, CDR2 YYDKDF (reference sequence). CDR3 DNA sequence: TGTGCCACCAGCAGCGGGACAGTCTACAATGAGCAGTTCTTC. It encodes CATSSGTVYNEQFF.

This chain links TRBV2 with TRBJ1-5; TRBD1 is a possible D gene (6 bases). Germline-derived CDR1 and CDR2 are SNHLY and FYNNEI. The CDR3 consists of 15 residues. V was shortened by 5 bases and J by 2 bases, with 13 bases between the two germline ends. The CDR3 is CASSKQGWGNQPQHF. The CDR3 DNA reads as TGTGCCAGCAGTAAACAGGGTTGGGGCAATCAGCCCCAGCATTTT. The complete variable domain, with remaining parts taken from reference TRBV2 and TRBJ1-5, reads EPEVTQTPSHQVTQMGQEVILRCVPISNHLYFYWYRQILGQKVEFLVSFYNNEISEKSEIFDDQFSVERPDGSNFTLKIRSTKLEDSAMYFCASSKQGWGNQPQHFGDGTRLSIL.

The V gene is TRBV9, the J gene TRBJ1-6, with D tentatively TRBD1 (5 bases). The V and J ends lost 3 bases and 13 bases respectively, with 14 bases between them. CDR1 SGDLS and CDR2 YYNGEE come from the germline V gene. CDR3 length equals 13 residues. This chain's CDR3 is CASSDPSGGPLHF. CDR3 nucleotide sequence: TGTGCCAGCAGCGACCCATCGGGGGGTCCCCTCCACTTT.

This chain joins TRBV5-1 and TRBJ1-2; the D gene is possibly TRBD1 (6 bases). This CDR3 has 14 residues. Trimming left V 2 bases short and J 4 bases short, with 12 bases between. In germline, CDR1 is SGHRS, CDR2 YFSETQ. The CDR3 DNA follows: TGCGCCAGCAGCTTAACAGGGTCTGCCTATGGCTACACCTTC. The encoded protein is CASSLTGSAYGYTF.

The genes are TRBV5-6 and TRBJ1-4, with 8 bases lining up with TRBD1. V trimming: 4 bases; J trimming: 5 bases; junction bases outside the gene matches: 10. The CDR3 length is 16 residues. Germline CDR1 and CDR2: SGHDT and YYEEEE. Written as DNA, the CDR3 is TGTGCCAGCAGCCTAGGGACAGGCGCTACCAATGAAAAACTGTTTTTT. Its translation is CASSLGTGATNEKLFF. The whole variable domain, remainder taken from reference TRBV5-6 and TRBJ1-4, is DAGVTQSPTHLIKTRGQQVTLRCSPKSGHDTVSWYQQALGQGPQFIFQYYEEEERQRGNFPDRFSGHQFPNYSSELNVNALLLGDSALYLCASSLGTGATNEKLFFGSGTQLSVL.

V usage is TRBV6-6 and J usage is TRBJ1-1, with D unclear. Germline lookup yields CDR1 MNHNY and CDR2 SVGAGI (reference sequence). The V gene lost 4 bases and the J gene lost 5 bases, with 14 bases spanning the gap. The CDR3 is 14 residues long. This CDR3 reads CASSLGGTLTEAFF. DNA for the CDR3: TGTGCCAGCAGTTTGGGAGGAACGCTGACTGAAGCTTTCTTT.

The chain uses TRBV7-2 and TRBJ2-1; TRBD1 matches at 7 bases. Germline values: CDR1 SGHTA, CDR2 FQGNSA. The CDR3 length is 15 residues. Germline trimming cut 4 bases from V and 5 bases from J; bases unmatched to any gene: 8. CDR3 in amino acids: CASSSPGQQHNEQFF. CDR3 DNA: TGTGCCAGCAGCTCCCCGGGACAGCAGCACAATGAGCAGTTCTTC.